These 14 T cell receptor beta chains originate from one sample sequenced in a study of T cell repertoires in cytomegalovirus infection. Antigen specificity for these receptors is unknown. In TCRdb, the reads were re-called with MiXCR into one record per CDR3 protein. The sample carries roughly 990,000 distinct CDR3 sequences, under 40% recorded once. The specimen was cultured CD8+ T cells from PBMCs, collected from culture after CMV antigen stimulation. These receptors all stem from a human donor in good health (CMV status not recorded). Some clones in this sample may be carry-over from other donors' samples.

This clonotype was seen a few times. The V call is TRBV6-5, the J call TRBJ2-1, with TRBD2 as a possible D gene (6 bases). This CDR3 is built from 16 residues. Germline assignment: CDR1 MNHEY and CDR2 SVGAGI. V shed 7 bases and J shed 8 bases, with 24 bases lying between them. The CDR3 DNA follows: TGTGCCAGCACCGAGGAATTGGGACTTTTAGTAGATGAGCAGTTCTTC. Amino acids: CASTEELGLLVDEQFF.

The table lists this clonotype with many counts. The chain has TRBV20-1 and TRBJ2-1, with 7 positions matching TRBD1. V lost 3 bases to trimming and J lost 1 base; unmatched junction nucleotides: 9. CDR3 length: 16 residues. CDR1 and CDR2 from the germline V gene are DFQATT and SNEGSKA (reference sequence). CDR3 sequence (DNA): TGCAGTGCTAGGTCGACAGGGAAAGGGTCCTACAATGAGCAGTTCTTC. Amino acid sequence: CSARSTGKGSYNEQFF.

The chain recombines TRBV27 with TRBJ2-5; TRBD2 agrees at 8 bases. Germline loops: CDR1 MNHEY, CDR2 SMNVEV (reference sequence). This CDR3 is 14 amino acids long. V was clipped by 2 bases and J by 5 bases; unmatched bases: 4. CDR3 sequence: CASSLTPGGETQYF. CDR3 bases: TGTGCCAGCAGTTTAACACCGGGGGGGGAGACCCAGTACTTC.

This clonotype was counted a few times. The J gene is TRBJ2-2, the V gene TRBV10-3; D gene unclear. The CDR3 covers 13 residues. V was trimmed by 8 bases and J by 5 bases, leaving 12 bases between them. Germline V lookup: CDR1 ENHRY, CDR2 SYGVKD. This CDR3 is CAIGPAATGELFF. As DNA, the CDR3 is TGTGCCATCGGTCCGGCAGCGACCGGGGAGCTGTTTTTT.

Notes on this clonotype: A much bigger clone sits one base away, suggesting this may be a read error. This chain connects TRBV7-8 to TRBJ2-1; D not resolved. Germline V gene sequence: CDR1 SGHVS, CDR2 FQNEAQ. This CDR3 contains 13 residues. Deletions cut 6 bases from V and 5 bases from J, with 11 bases between. The CDR3 is CASSSTNHNEQFF. The DNA for the CDR3 is TGTGCCAGCAGTTCGACCAACCACAATGAGCAGTTCTTC.

V is TRBV15 and J is TRBJ2-7; no reliable D call. V was cut by 8 bases and J by 5 bases, with 10 bases left in between. This CDR3 region has 11 residues. Germline CDR1 LNHNV, CDR2 YYDKDF (reference sequence). This chain's CDR3 is CATAENDEQYV. The CDR3 nucleotides are TGTGCCACCGCCGAAAACGACGAGCAGTACGTC.

This clonotype was counted many times. The chain combines TRBV7-8 with TRBJ2-5, with D hard to call. The CDR3 sequence is 14 residues long. Germline V CDR1 and CDR2: SGHVS, FQNEAQ. Trimming removed 7 bases at V and 1 base at J, with 13 bases between. DNA for the CDR3: TGTGCCAGCACCAACGCCAGATTCCAAGAGACCCAGTACTTC. Amino acid sequence: CASTNARFQETQYF.

This chain uses TRBV29-1 with TRBJ1-2; 7 bases match TRBD1. Germline V gene sequence: CDR1 SQVTM, CDR2 ANQGSEA. This CDR3 contains 13 residues. V was pared by 6 bases and J by 4 bases, with 8 bases of the junction left unmatched. CDR3 DNA: TGCAGCGTCGTAGTGACAGGGACCTATGGCTACACCTTC. Translating it yields CSVVVTGTYGYTF.

The chain uses TRBV19 and TRBJ1-3, with 7 bases lining up with TRBD1. V shed 3 bases, J shed 4 bases, and the junction held 15 bases outside the gene matches. CDR3 length equals 18 residues. Looked up from germline, CDR1 is LNHDA and CDR2 is SQIVND (reference sequence). The CDR3 bases are TGTGCCAGTAGTATCCGACAGGGACGAGTACATGGGGGAAACACCATATATTTT. Protein: CASSIRQGRVHGGNTIYF. The entire variable domain, with the rest obtained from reference TRBV19 and TRBJ1-3, is as follows: DGGITQSPKYLFRKEGQNVTLSCEQNLNHDAMYWYRQDPGQGLRLIYYSQIVNDFQKGDIAEGYSVSREKKESFPLTVTSAQKNPTAFYLCASSIRQGRVHGGNTIYFGEGSWLTVV.

This clonotype was recorded at least ten times. CDR3 coding DNA: TGTGCCAGCAGCAGTGACGGGGCCACCCAAGAGACCCAGTACTTC. It translates to CASSSDGATQETQYF. The genes are TRBV7-2 and TRBJ2-5, with D perhaps assigned TRBD1 or TRBD2 (5 bases each). The CDR3 has 15 amino acids. Germline V gives CDR1 SGHTA, CDR2 FQGNSA. Trimming stripped 5 bases from V and 1 base from J, with 14 bases between.

This clonotype was found many times. This rearrangement joins TRBV7-9 to TRBJ2-3; D unclear. Trimming left V 3 bases short and J 4 bases short, with 11 bases between. This CDR3 spans 14 amino acids. Germline V gene data show CDR1 as SEHNR and CDR2 as FQNEAQ (reference sequence). The CDR3: CASSFYESPDTQYF. The CDR3 nucleotides read TGTGCCAGCAGCTTTTATGAATCCCCAGATACGCAGTATTTT.

This clonotype was seen ten or more times. This chain connects TRBV7-9 to TRBJ2-3; D might be TRBD2 (6 bases). The germline V gene has CDR1 SEHNR and CDR2 FQNEAQ (reference sequence). V was pared by 2 bases and J by 2 bases, with 8 bases between. The CDR3 loop spans 14 amino acids. CDR3 in DNA: TGTGCCAGCAGCTTACCGGGGGTCACAGATACGCAGTATTTT. Translated, it gives CASSLPGVTDTQYF.

V is TRBV6-1 and J is TRBJ2-1; 10 bases are shared with TRBD2. The germline V gene has CDR1 MNHNS and CDR2 SASEGT. V shed 7 bases, J shed 10 bases, and the junction held 22 bases outside the gene matches. The CDR3 sequence is 18 residues long. Here the CDR3 reads CASIPSIISGGAVDEQFF. The DNA for the CDR3 is TGTGCCAGCATCCCATCTATCATCAGCGGGGGGGCCGTCGACGAGCAGTTCTTC.

The chain recombines TRBV11-2 with TRBJ1-6; 8 bases are a match to TRBD1. CDR1 SGHAT and CDR2 FQNNGV come from the germline V gene. Germline trimming cut 5 bases from V and 13 bases from J; bases unmatched to any gene: 10. The CDR3 consists of 14 residues. This chain's CDR3 is CASSGEQGALPLHF. DNA for the CDR3: TGTGCCAGCAGCGGGGAGCAGGGGGCGCTTCCCCTCCACTTT.